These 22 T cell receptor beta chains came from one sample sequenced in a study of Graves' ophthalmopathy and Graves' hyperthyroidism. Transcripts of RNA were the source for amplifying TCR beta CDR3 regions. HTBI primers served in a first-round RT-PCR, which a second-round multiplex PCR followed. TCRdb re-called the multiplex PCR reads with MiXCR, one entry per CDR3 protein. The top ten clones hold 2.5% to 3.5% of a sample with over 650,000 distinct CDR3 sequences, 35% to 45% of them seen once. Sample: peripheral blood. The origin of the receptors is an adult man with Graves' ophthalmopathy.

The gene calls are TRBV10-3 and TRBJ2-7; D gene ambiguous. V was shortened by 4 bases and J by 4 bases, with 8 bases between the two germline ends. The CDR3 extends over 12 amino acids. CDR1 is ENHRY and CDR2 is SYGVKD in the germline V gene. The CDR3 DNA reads TGTGCCATCAGTGTACTGGGTTACGAGCAGTACTTC. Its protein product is CAISVLGYEQYF.

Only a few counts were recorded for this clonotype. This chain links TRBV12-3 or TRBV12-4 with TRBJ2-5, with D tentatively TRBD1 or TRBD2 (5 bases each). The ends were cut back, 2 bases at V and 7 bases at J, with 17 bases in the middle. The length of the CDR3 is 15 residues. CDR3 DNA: TGTGCCAGCAGTTTAAGGTCGGGGCGGACCGGGACCCAGTACTTC. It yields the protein CASSLRSGRTGTQYF.

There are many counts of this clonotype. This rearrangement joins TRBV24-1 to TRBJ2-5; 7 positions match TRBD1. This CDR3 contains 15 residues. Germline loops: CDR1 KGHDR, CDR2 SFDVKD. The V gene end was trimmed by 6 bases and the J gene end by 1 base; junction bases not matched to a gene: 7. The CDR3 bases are TGTGCCACCAGTCCCGGGACAGAACTCCAAGAGACCCAGTACTTC. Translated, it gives CATSPGTELQETQYF.

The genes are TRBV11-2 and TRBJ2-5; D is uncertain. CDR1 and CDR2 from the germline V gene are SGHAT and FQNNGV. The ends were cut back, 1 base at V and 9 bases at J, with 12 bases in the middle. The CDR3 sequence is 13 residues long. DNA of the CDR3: TGTGCCAGCAGCTTAGGGCAGGATCAGCCCCAGTACTTC. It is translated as CASSLGQDQPQYF.

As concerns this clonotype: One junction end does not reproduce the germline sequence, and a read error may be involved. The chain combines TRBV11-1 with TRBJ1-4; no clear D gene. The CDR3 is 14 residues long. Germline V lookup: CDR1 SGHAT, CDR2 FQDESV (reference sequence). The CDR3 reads CASPLEGVVEKPFF. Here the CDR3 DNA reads TGTGCCAGCCCCCTGGAGGGTGTGGTTGAAAAACCGTTTTTT.

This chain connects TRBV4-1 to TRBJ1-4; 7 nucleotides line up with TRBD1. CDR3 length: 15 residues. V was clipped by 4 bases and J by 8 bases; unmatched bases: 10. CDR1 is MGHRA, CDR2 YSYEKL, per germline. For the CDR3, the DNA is TGCGCCAGCAGCCTCAGACAGGGCAGGGGAGAAAAACTGTTTTTT. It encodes CASSLRQGRGEKLFF.

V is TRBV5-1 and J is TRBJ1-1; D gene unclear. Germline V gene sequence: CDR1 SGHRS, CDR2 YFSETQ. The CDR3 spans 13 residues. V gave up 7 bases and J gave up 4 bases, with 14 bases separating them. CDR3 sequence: CASRIDGFTEAFF. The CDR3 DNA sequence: TGCGCCAGCCGCATTGATGGGTTCACTGAAGCTTTCTTT. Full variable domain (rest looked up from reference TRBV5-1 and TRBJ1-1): KAGVTQTPRYLIKTRGQQVTLSCSPISGHRSVSWYQQTPGQGLQFLFEYFSETQRNKGNFPGRFSGRQFSNSRSEMNVSTLELGDSALYLCASRIDGFTEAFFGQGTRLTVV.

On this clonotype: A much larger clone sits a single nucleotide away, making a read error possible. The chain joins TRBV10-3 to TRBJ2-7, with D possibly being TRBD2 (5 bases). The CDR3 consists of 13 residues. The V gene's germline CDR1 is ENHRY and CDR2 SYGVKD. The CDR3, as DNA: TGTGCCAGCAGTGCTAGCAGGAGCCCCGAGCAGTACTTC. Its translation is CASSASRSPEQYF.

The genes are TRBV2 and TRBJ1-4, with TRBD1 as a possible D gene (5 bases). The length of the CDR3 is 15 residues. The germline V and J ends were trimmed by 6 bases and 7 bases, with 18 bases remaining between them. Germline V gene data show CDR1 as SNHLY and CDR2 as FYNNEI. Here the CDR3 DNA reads TGTGCCAGCAGCCCCCCGCGGGGGAAGGGTGAAAAACTGTTTTTT. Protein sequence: CASSPPRGKGEKLFF. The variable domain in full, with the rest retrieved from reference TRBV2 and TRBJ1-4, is EPEVTQTPSHQVTQMGQEVILRCVPISNHLYFYWYRQILGQKVEFLVSFYNNEISEKSEIFDDQFSVERPDGSNFTLKIRSTKLEDSAMYFCASSPPRGKGEKLFFGSGTQLSVL.

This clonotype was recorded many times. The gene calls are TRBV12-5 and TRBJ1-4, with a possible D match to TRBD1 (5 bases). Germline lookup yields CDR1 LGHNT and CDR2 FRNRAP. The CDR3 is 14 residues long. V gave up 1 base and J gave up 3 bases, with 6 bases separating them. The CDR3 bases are TGTGCTAGTGGTTTGGCGGGGGCTAATGAAAAACTGTTTTTT. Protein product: CASGLAGANEKLFF.

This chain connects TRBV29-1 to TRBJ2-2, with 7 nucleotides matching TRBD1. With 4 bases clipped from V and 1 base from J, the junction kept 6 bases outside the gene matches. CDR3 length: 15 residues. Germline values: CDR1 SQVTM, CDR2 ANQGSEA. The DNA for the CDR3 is TGCAGCGTTGCTAGGACAGGAGGGAACACCGGGGAGCTGTTTTTT. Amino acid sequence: CSVARTGGNTGELFF.

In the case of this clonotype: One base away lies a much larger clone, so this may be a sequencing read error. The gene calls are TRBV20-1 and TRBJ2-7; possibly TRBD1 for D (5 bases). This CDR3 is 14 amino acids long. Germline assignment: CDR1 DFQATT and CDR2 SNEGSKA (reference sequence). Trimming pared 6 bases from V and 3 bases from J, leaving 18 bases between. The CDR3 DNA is TGCAGTGCCCCCTCAGGGCAGGGCATCTACGAGCAGTACTTC. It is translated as CSAPSGQGIYEQYF.

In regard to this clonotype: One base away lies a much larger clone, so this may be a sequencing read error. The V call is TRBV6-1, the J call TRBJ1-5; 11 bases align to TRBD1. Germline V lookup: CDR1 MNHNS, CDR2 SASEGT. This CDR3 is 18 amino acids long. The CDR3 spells CASREGQGALYSNQPQHF. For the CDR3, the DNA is TGTGCCAGCAGGGAAGGACAGGGGGCTTTGTATAGCAATCAGCCCCAGCATTTT.

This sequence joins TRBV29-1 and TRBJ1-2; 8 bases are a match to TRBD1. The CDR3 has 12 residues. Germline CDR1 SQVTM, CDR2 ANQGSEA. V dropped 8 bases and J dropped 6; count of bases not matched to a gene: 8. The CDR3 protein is CSLTGGGDGYTF. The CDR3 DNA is TGCAGCTTAACAGGGGGTGGCGATGGCTACACCTTC.

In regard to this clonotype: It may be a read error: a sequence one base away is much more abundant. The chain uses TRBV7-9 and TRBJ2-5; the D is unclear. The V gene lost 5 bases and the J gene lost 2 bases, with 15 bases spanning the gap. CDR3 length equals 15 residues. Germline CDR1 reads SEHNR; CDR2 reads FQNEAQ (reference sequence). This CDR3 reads CASSQDRPRQETQYF. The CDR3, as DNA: TGTGCCAGCAGCCAAGATCGCCCAAGGCAAGAGACCCAGTACTTC.

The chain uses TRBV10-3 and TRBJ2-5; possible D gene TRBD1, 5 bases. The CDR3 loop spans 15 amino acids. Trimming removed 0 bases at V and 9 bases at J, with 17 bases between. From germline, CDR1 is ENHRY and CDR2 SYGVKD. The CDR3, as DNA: TGTGCCATCAGTGAGTCTGGCAGGGCCAATCAGCCCCAGTACTTC. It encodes CAISESGRANQPQYF.

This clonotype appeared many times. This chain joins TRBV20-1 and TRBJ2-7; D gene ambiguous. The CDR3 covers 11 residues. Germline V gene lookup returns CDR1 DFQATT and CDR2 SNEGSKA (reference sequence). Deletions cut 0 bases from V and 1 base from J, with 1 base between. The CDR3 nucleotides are TGCAGTGCTAGAGAATCCTACGAGCAGTACTTC. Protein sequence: CSARESYEQYF.

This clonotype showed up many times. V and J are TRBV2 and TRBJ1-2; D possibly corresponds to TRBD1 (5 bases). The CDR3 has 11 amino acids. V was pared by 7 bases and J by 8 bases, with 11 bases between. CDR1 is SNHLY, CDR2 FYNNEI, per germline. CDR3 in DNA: TGTGCCAGCATGGGGAGGGGAGGCTACACCTTC. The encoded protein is CASMGRGGYTF.

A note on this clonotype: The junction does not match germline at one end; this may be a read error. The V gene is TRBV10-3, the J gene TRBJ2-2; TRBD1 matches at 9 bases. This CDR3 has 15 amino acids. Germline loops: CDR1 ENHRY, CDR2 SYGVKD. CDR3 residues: CASSELTGGTGELFF. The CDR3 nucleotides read TGTGCCAGCAGTGAGTTGACAGGGGGCACCGGGGAGCTGTTTTTT.

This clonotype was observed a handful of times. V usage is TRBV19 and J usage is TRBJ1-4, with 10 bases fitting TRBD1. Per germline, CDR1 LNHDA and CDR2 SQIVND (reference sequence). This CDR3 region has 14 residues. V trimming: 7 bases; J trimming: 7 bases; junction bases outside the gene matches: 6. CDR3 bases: TGTGCCAGTAACCCGGGACAGGGGTTTGAAAAACTGTTTTTT. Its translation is CASNPGQGFEKLFF.

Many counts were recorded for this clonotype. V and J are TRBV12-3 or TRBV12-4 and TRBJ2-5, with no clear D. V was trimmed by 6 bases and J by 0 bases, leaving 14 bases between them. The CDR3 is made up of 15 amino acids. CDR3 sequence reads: CASSADTLYQETQYF. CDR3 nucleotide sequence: TGTGCCAGCAGCGCAGACACGTTGTACCAAGAGACCCAGTACTTC.

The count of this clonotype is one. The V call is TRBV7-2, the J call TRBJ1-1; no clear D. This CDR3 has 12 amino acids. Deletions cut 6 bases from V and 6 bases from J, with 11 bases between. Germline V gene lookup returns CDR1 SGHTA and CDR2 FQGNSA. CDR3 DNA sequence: TGTGCCAGCAGTCCGGGATTTGCTGAAGCTTTCTTT. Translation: CASSPGFAEAFF.